The T cell receptor (beta chain) described here comes from a study of blood T cell repertoires in COVID-19. Study context: Sample material is recorded as cDNA or gDNA derived from T cells, B-cell-depleted T cells, or PBMCs.

Per the original methods: Estimates of nucleated cell counts were drawn from the amplification of reference gene primers. This table comes from immunoSEQ multiplex PCR, and its TCRdb copy is limited to in-frame clones, with some not included. V, J and clone size reflect that table, while D and trimming were determined from the DNA. Of over 350,000 clones in the sample, approximately 93% were seen once. CDR1 and CDR2 from the germline V gene are KGHSH and LQKENI. There are 14 residues in the CDR3. The V and J ends lost 3 bases and 4 bases respectively, with 13 bases between them. Living in roughly 23 US areas, the participants were between roughly 18 and 95 years of age. Cohort placement rested on clinical history that participants reported themselves.

The rearrangement uses TRBV18 and TRBJ2-7; tentatively, D is TRBD1 (5 bases). The sample taken for sequencing was PBMCs or T cells enriched from blood (not recorded which). The TCR comes from a middle-aged woman who had been exposed to COVID-19. The CDR3 reads CASSPRQTWYEQYF. The CDR3 bases are TGTGCCAGCTCACCCCGACAGACCTGGTACGAGCAGTACTTC. Together with reference TRBV18 and TRBJ2-7, the CDR3 gives the full variable domain: NAGVMQNPRHLVRRRGQEARLRCSPMKGHSHVYWYRQLPEEGLKFMVYLQKENIIDESGMPKERFSAEFPKEGPSILRIQQVVRGDSAAYFCASSPRQTWYEQYFGPGTRLTVT.